The 5 T cell receptor beta chains presented below share a single source sample, sequenced in a study of cytomegalovirus exposure and HLA in healthy donors. Primers: 60 Vbeta forward and 13 Jbeta reverse. Clones were sequenced by immunoSEQ multiplex PCR, and TCRdb holds only the in-frame ones, with some missing. The table records 100,000 or so clones, 85% of them present only once. Sequenced sample: PBMCs. The receptors derive from a man aged 25 to 45 in good health and CMV-seronegative.

The V gene is TRBV19, the J gene TRBJ1-5; no clear D gene. The V gene's germline CDR1 is LNHDA and CDR2 SQIVND (reference sequence). V was clipped by 6 bases and J by 4 bases, with 10 bases between them. CDR3 length: 13 residues. The CDR3 nucleotides read TGTGCCAGTAGCGTACAGCAGAATCAGCCCCAGCATTTT. Translating gives CASSVQQNQPQHF.

This chain links TRBV7-6 with TRBJ1-1; D is ambiguous. This CDR3 has 13 residues. The V end was cut by 5 bases, the J end by 7 bases, with 14 bases between. Germline loops: CDR1 SGHVS, CDR2 FNYEAQ. In DNA, the CDR3 is TGTGCCAGCAGCACACAACCGGGAATTGAAGCTTTCTTT. It codes for CASSTQPGIEAFF.

J is TRBJ1-2 and V is TRBV11-2, with D possibly TRBD1 on 5 matching bases. CDR3 length equals 13 residues. Trimming stripped 4 bases from V and 8 bases from J, with 14 bases between. CDR1 and CDR2 from the germline V gene are SGHAT and FQNNGV. In nucleotides, the CDR3 is TGTGCCAGCAGCTCACCCAGGGTGAGCGGCTACACCTTC. Protein sequence: CASSSPRVSGYTF.

The chain uses TRBV5-6 and TRBJ1-2; D is perhaps TRBD1 (6 bases). Germline values: CDR1 SGHDT, CDR2 YYEEEE. Trimming pared 0 bases from V and 4 bases from J, leaving 10 bases between. This CDR3 region has 14 residues. The chain's CDR3 is CASSLVQGSYGYTF. CDR3 nucleotide sequence: TGTGCCAGCAGCTTGGTGCAGGGGTCCTATGGCTACACCTTC.

V gene TRBV5-1 combines with J gene TRBJ2-7, with 8 bases that match TRBD1. The germline gives CDR1 SGHRS, CDR2 YFSETQ. This CDR3 is built from 16 residues. Unmatched junction bases numbered 6, after V lost 1 base and J lost 0 bases. DNA of the CDR3: TGCGCCAGCAGCTTGCCTAAGGACAGGGCCTCCTACGAGCAGTACTTC. It encodes CASSLPKDRASYEQYF. Based on the CDR3 plus reference TRBV5-1 and TRBJ2-7, the full variable domain is KAGVTQTPRYLIKTRGQQVTLSCSPISGHRSVSWYQQTPGQGLQFLFEYFSETQRNKGNFPGRFSGRQFSNSRSEMNVSTLELGDSALYLCASSLPKDRASYEQYFGPGTRLTVT.